The rows below give T cell receptor beta chains drawn from one sample of a study of shared clonotypes between healthy human individuals. Data came from immunoSEQ multiplex PCR; TCRdb stores just in-frame clones and leaves some out. The sample has millions of clones; more than 80% are singletons. The sequenced sample was naive CD4+ T cells sorted from blood. All receptors derive from a young man in good health. Each CDR3 is given with its conserved first and last residue. A D gene is named only where the DNA matches it firmly. Expanded clones are given a class, and other clones once, few, many or no size at all.

j_gene	d_gene	len	abundance	v_gene	CDR3nt	CDR3aa
TRBJ2-3	TRBD2	16	.	TRBV2	TGTGCCAGCAGTGAGCTAGCGGGGTTCGTCACAGATACGCAGTATTTT	CASSELAGFVTDTQYF
TRBJ1-6	TRBD1	15	.	TRBV19	TGTGCCAGTGGGGAGACAGGGGGGCGTAATTCACCCCTCCACTTT	CASGETGGRNSPLHF
TRBJ2-5	.	13	.	TRBV7-3	TGTGCCAGCAGCTTATGGCAGGGAGAGACCCAGTACTTC	CASSLWQGETQYF
TRBJ2-1	.	12	.	TRBV28	TGTGCCAGCAGAGAGGGGGTCAATGAGCAGTTCTTC	CASREGVNEQFF
TRBJ1-4	.	18	.	TRBV5-1	TGCGCCAGCAGCTTGGGCTTCTCGCGACAGGTGTATAATGAAAAACTGTTTTTT	CASSLGFSRQVYNEKLFF
TRBJ1-1	.	16	.	TRBV19	TGTGCCAGTAGTATCGGCCTTTCAGCTCTCAACACTGAAGCTTTCTTT	CASSIGLSALNTEAFF
TRBJ2-7	.	16	once	TRBV4-3	TGCGCCAGCAGCCATTGGGAAGTACAGGGAAGCGGCGAGCAGTACTTC	CASSHWEVQGSGEQYF
TRBJ2-6	.	15	.	TRBV28	TGTGCCAGCAGTAGGGGACGACCTGGGGCCAACGTCCTGACTTTC	CASSRGRPGANVLTF
TRBJ1-1	.	15	few	TRBV6-5	TGTGCCAGCAGTTACTACTCGGGACTGAACACTGAAGCTTTCTTT	CASSYYSGLNTEAFF
TRBJ2-7	.	14	.	TRBV9	TGTGCCAGCAGCATGGGGACTGCAACCTACGAGCAGTACTTC	CASSMGTATYEQYF